This paragraph reports one T cell receptor beta chain. The CDR3 is 12 amino acids. The germline V and J ends were trimmed by 5 bases and 6 bases, with 8 bases remaining between them. The germline V gene has CDR1 LNHDA and CDR2 SQIVND (reference sequence). This entry is derived from a study of cytomegalovirus exposure and HLA in healthy donors. The primer mix had 60 Vbeta and 13 Jbeta primers. Profiling relied on immunoSEQ multiplex PCR, and the TCRdb table lists in-frame clones only, not all of them. The sample shows about 210,000 clones, 82% of them seen only once. The chain recombines TRBV19 with TRBJ1-5, with D hard to call. Sequencing was carried out using PBMCs. The sequence was collected from a man aged 40-49 years in good health and CMV-seropositive. For the CDR3, the DNA is TGTGCCAGTAGTCCCCGGGTTCAGCCCCAGCATTTT. This gives the protein CASSPRVQPQHF.